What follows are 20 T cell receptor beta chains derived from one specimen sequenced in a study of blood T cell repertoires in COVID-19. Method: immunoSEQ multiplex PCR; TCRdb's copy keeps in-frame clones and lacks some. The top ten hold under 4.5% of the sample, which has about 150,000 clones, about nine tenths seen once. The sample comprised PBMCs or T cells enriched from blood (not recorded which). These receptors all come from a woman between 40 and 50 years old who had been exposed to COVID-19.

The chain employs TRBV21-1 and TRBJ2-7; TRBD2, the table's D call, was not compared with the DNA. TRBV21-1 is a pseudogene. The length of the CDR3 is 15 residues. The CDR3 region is CASSCPSGSSYEQYF. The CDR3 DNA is TGTGCCAGCAGCTGTCCTAGCGGAAGCTCCTACGAGCAGTACTTC.

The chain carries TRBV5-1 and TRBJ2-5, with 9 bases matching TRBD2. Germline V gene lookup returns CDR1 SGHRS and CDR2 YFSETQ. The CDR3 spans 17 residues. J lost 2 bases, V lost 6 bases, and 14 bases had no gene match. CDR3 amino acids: CASTTLGVAGVQETQYF. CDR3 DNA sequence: TGCGCCAGCACCACCCTCGGGGTAGCGGGAGTTCAAGAGACCCAGTACTTC.

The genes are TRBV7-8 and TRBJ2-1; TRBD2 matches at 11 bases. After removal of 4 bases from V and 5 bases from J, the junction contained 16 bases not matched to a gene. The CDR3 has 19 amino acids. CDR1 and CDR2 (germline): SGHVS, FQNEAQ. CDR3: CASSWLSFLAGGGNNEQFF. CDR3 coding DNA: TGTGCCAGCAGCTGGCTTTCCTTTCTAGCGGGAGGCGGGAACAATGAGCAGTTCTTC. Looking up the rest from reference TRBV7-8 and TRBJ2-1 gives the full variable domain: GAGVSQSPRYKVAKRGQDVALRCDPISGHVSLFWYQQALGQGPEFLTYFQNEAQLDKSGLPSDRFFAERPEGSVSTLKIQRTQQEDSAVYLCASSWLSFLAGGGNNEQFFGPGTRLTVL.

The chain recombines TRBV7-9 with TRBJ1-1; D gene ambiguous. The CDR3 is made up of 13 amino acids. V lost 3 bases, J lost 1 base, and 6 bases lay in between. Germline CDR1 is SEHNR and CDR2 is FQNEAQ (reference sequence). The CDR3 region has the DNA TGTGCCAGCAGCTTGTTCCAGAACACTGAAGCTTTCTTT. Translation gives CASSLFQNTEAFF.

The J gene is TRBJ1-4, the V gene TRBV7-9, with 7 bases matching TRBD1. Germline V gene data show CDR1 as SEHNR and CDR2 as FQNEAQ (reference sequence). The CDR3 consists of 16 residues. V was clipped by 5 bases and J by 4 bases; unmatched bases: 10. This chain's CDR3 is CASSGDVGQVNEKLFF. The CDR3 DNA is TGTGCCAGCAGCGGTGACGTCGGACAGGTTAATGAAAAACTGTTTTTT.

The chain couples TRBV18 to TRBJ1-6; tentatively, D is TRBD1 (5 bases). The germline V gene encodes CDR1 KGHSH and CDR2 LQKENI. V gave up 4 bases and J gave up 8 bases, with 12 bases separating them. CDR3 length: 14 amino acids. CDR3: CASSRTAGDSPLHF. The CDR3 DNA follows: TGTGCCAGCTCACGAACAGCGGGGGATTCACCCCTCCACTTT.

CDR3 amino acids: CASSFSDRPKAFF. CDR3 DNA: TGTGCCAGCAGCTTCTCAGACAGGCCAAAAGCTTTCTTT. V and J are TRBV7-9 and TRBJ1-1; weak D call: TRBD1 (6 bases). CDR3 size: 13 residues. Germline V gene sequence: CDR1 SEHNR, CDR2 FQNEAQ (reference sequence). The V end lost 3 bases, the J end lost 9 bases, and 14 bases lay between the germline ends.

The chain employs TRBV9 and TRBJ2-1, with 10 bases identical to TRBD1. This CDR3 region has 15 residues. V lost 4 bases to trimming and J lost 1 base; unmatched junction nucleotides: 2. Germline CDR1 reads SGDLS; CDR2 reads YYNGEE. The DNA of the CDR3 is TGTGCCAGCAGCTCGGACAGGGGGTCCTACAATGAGCAGTTCTTC. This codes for CASSSDRGSYNEQFF. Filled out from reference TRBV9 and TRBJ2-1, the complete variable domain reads DSGVTQTPKHLITATGQRVTLRCSPRSGDLSVYWYQQSLDQGLQFLIQYYNGEERAKGNILERFSAQQFPDLHSELNLSSLELGDSALYFCASSSDRGSYNEQFFGPGTRLTVL.

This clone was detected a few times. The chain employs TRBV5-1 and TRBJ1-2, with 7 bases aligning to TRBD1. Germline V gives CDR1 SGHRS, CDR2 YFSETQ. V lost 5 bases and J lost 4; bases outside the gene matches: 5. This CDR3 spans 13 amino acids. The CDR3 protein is CASSQGGTYGYTF. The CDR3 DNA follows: TGCGCCAGCAGTCAAGGGGGCACCTATGGCTACACCTTC.

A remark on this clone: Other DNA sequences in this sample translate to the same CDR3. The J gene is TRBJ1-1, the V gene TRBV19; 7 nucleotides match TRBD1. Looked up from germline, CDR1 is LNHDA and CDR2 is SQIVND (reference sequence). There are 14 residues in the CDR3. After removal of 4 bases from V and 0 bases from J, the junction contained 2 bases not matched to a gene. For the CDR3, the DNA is TGTGCCAGTAGTAAGACAGGGATGAACACTGAAGCTTTCTTT. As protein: CASSKTGMNTEAFF.

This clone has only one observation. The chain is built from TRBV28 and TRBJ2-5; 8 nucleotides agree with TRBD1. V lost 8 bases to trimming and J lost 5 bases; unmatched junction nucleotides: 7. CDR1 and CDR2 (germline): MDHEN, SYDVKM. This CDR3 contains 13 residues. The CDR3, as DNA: TGTGCCAGCGGACAGGGCTCGCCGGAGACCCAGTACTTC. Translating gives CASGQGSPETQYF.

Here the CDR3 DNA reads TGTGCCATCAGTGAATCCTCTTGGGTGAGGGCAGGGAACACTGAAGCTTTCTTT. Its protein product is CAISESSWVRAGNTEAFF. The rearrangement uses TRBV10-3 and TRBJ1-1; D is unresolved. Germline V gives CDR1 ENHRY, CDR2 SYGVKD. The V end lost 3 bases, the J end lost 1 base, and 21 bases lay between the germline ends. There are 18 residues in the CDR3.

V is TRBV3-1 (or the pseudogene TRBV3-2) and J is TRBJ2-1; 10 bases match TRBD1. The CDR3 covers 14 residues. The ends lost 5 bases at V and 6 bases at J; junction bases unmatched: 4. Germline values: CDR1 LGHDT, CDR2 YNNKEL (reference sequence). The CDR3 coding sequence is TGTGCCAGCAGCTCCGGACAGGGGGGCAATGAGCAGTTCTTC. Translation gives CASSSGQGGNEQFF.

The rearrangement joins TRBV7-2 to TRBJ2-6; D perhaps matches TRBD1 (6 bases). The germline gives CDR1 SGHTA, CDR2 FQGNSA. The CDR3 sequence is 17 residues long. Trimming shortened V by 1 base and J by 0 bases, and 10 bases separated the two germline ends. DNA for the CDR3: TGTGCCAGCAGCTTAGTAGGGACAAACTCTGGGGCCAACGTCCTGACTTTC. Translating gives CASSLVGTNSGANVLTF. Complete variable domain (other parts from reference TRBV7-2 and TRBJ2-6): GAGVSQSPSNKVTEKGKDVELRCDPISGHTALYWYRQSLGQGLEFLIYFQGNSAPDKSGLPSDRFSAERTGGSVSTLTIQRTQQEDSAVYLCASSLVGTNSGANVLTFGAGSRLTVL.

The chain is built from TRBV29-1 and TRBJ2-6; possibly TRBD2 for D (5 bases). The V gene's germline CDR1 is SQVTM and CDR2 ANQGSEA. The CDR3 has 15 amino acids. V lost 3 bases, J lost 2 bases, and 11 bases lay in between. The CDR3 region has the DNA TGCAGCGTTGAGGACTCGGTGCCTGGGGCCAACGTCCTGACTTTC. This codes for CSVEDSVPGANVLTF.

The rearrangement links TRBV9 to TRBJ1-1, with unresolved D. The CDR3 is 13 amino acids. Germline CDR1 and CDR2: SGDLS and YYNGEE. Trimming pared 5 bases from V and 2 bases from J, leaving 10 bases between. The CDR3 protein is CASSPRRNTEAFF. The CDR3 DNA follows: TGTGCCAGCAGTCCTAGGAGAAACACTGAAGCTTTCTTT.

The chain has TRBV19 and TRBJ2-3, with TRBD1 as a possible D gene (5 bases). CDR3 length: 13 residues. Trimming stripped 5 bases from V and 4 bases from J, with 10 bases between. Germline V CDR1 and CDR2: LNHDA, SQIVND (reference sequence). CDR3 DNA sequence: TGTGCCAGTAGTTATGGGGCCCCAGATACGCAGTATTTT. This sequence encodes CASSYGAPDTQYF.

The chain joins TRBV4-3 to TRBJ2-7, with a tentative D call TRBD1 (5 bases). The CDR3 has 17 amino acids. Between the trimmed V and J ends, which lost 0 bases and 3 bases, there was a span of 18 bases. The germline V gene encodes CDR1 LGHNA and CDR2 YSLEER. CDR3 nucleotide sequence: TGCGCCAGCAGCCAAGATCAGGGAAGCATTCCACTCTACGAGCAGTACTTC. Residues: CASSQDQGSIPLYEQYF.

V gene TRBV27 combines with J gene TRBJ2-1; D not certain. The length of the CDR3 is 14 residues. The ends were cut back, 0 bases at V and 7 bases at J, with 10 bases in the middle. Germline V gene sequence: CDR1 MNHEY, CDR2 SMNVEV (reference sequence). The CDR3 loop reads CASSLSLSGNEQFF. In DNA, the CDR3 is TGTGCCAGCAGTTTATCTTTATCAGGAAATGAGCAGTTCTTC.

The CDR3 sequence: CASSQDWATGELFF. The CDR3 nucleotides read TGTGCCAGCAGCCAAGATTGGGCCACCGGGGAGCTGTTTTTT. This rearrangement joins TRBV3-1 (or the pseudogene TRBV3-2) to TRBJ2-2, with unresolved D. CDR1 is LGHDT, CDR2 YNNKEL, per germline (reference sequence). Trimming shortened V by 0 bases and J by 4 bases, and 6 bases separated the two germline ends. The CDR3 sequence is 14 residues long.